Given below is one T cell receptor (beta chain) in context. The TCR beta repertoire was assessed by survey-level immunoSEQ sequencing. Sequencing was performed with immunoSEQ multiplex PCR; in TCRdb, only in-frame clones are kept and a portion is missing. In the table there are about 68,000 clones, 85% to 95% of which are singletons. Germline CDR1 MNHNY, CDR2 SVGAGI (reference sequence). This CDR3 spans 14 amino acids. The ends were cut back, 6 bases at V and 0 bases at J, with 11 bases in the middle. The TCR was taken from a man aged 35 to 55 with rheumatoid arthritis. Sequencing was carried out using PBMCs. The chain recombines TRBV6-6 with TRBJ2-5; D not certain. CDR3 loop: CASRGPPYQETQYF. The CDR3 DNA follows: TGTGCCAGCAGAGGACCACCGTACCAAGAGACCCAGTACTTC.